This T cell receptor (beta chain) is drawn from a study of T-cell reconstitution after alpha-beta-depleted transplantation in children. Library preparation (for TCRbeta) was performed with unique molecular identifiers. TCRdb fed the PCR reads into MiXCR, producing one record per CDR3 protein. The data show 780,000 or so distinct CDR3 sequences, about 15% seen once. Trimming left V 1 base short and J 0 bases short, with 8 bases between. CDR1 and CDR2 (germline): SGHRS, YFSETQ. CDR3 length: 14 amino acids. This clonotype was observed many times. The receptor's source is a male patient younger than 18 who had a stem cell transplant for acute lymphoblastic leukemia, so the T cells may come from the graft donor. The starting material was PBMCs, mostly from graft donor cells, obtained 360 days after TCRalphabeta/CD19-depleted stem cell transplant. This sequence joins TRBV5-1 and TRBJ2-7, with D tentatively TRBD1 (6 bases). The DNA for the CDR3 is TGCGCCAGCAGCTTGACAGGGTACTCCTACGAGCAGTACTTC. As protein: CASSLTGYSYEQYF.